The 18 T cell receptor beta chains listed next were all sequenced from one sample in a study of identical twins. TCRdb fed the 5' RACE reads into MiXCR, producing one record per CDR3 protein. The repertoire has 520,000 or so distinct CDR3 sequences, less than 25% of them found once; the top ten carry about 0.99%. In addition, the sample was reused for a study of T cells expressing NK-cell markers.

Sequencing was done on a sample of CD4+ T cells sorted from blood. These receptors came from a woman between 18 and 30 years old in good health.

This clonotype came up a few times. The chain recombines TRBV5-1 with TRBJ1-2, with no clear D. The CDR3 length is 12 residues. V gave up 0 bases and J gave up 4 bases, with 4 bases separating them. Germline assignment: CDR1 SGHRS and CDR2 YFSETQ. Here the CDR3 reads CASSLGTYGYTF. The CDR3 DNA reads TGCGCCAGCAGCTTGGGAACCTATGGCTACACCTTC.

Ten or more counts support this clonotype. J is TRBJ1-1 and V is TRBV20-1, with D uncertain. The CDR3 totals 11 residues. Between the trimmed V and J ends, which lost 5 bases and 6 bases, there was a span of 10 bases. Germline V lookup: CDR1 DFQATT, CDR2 SNEGSKA (reference sequence). The CDR3 DNA reads TGCAGTGCTTTCCGGGTGCCTGAAGCTTTCTTT. This codes for CSAFRVPEAFF.

The chain uses TRBV10-3 and TRBJ1-2, with 7 bases aligning to TRBD1. The CDR3 spans 13 residues. V lost 6 bases and J lost 3; bases outside the gene matches: 4. Germline CDR1 reads ENHRY; CDR2 reads SYGVKD. The DNA for the CDR3 is TGTGCCATCAGCGACAGGGTCCACTATGGCTACACCTTC. It specifies CAISDRVHYGYTF.

This clonotype appeared a few times. This chain joins TRBV2 and TRBJ2-2; maybe TRBD1 (6 bases). Germline V gene sequence: CDR1 SNHLY, CDR2 FYNNEI. This CDR3 is 14 amino acids long. V dropped 8 bases and J dropped 0 bases, with 10 bases sitting between them. For the CDR3, the DNA is TGTGCCAGCCAGACAGGTCCGAACACCGGGGAGCTGTTTTTT. Translating gives CASQTGPNTGELFF.

The chain links TRBV12-5 to TRBJ1-3; D might be TRBD1 (5 bases). From germline, CDR1 is LGHNT and CDR2 FRNRAP. V was cut by 0 bases and J by 0 bases, with 27 bases left in between. The CDR3 sequence is 22 residues long. In DNA form, the CDR3 reads TGTGCTAGTGGTTTGGTACGGTTTTCCACGTGGGACGCACTACTCTCTGGAAACACCATATATTTT. This translates into CASGLVRFSTWDALLSGNTIYF. Full variable domain (outside the CDR3, taken from reference TRBV12-5 and TRBJ1-3): DARVTQTPRHKVTEMGQEVTMRCQPILGHNTVFWYRQTMMQGLELLAYFRNRAPLDDSGMPKDRFSAEMPDATLATLKIQPSEPRDSAVYFCASGLVRFSTWDALLSGNTIYFGEGSWLTVV.

The table lists this clonotype with many counts. The V gene is TRBV12-3 or TRBV12-4, the J gene TRBJ2-3; no definite D call. With 6 bases removed from V and 4 bases from J, the gap between germline ends came to 17 bases. This CDR3 region has 15 residues. CDR3 amino acids: CASRWRSFGADTQYF. In nucleotides, the CDR3 is TGTGCCAGCAGGTGGAGATCCTTTGGCGCAGATACGCAGTATTTT.

Many counts were recorded for this clonotype. The CDR3 loop is CASSDRDRGTGTEAFF. In DNA form, the CDR3 reads TGCGCCAGCAGTGATCGGGACAGGGGGACGGGGACTGAAGCTTTCTTT. The J gene is TRBJ1-1, the V gene TRBV10-1; 11 bases match TRBD1. Germline V gene data show CDR1 as WNHNN and CDR2 as SYGVQD (reference sequence). This CDR3 is 16 amino acids long. Losses at the gene ends were 3 bases for V and 5 bases for J; bases not matched to a gene: 8.

The table lists this clonotype with a few counts. The chain uses TRBV3-1 and TRBJ1-2; D not certain. The CDR3 covers 16 residues. V lost 0 bases and J lost 5, with 16 bases in between. Germline V gives CDR1 LGHDT, CDR2 YNNKEL (reference sequence). This chain's CDR3 is CASSQENRVLLYGYTF. As DNA, the CDR3 is TGTGCCAGCAGCCAAGAAAATCGGGTCCTCCTTTATGGCTACACCTTC.

This rearrangement joins TRBV29-1 to TRBJ1-5; a weak D match, TRBD1 (6 bases). V was clipped by 4 bases and J by 5 bases, with 15 bases between them. Germline V gives CDR1 SQVTM, CDR2 ANQGSEA. The CDR3 length is 14 residues. CDR3 nucleotide sequence: TGCAGCGTTGGCAGGGGTTTGGGAGATCAGCCCCAGCATTTT. Translating gives CSVGRGLGDQPQHF. The full variable domain, its missing parts supplied by reference TRBV29-1 and TRBJ1-5, is SAVISQKPSRDICQRGTSLTIQCQVDSQVTMMFWYRQQPGQSLTLIATANQGSEATYESGFVIDKFPISRPNLTFSTLTVSNMSPEDSSIYLCSVGRGLGDQPQHFGDGTRLSIL.

V is TRBV30 and J is TRBJ2-3; tentative D call: TRBD1 (6 bases). The CDR3 covers 12 residues. CDR1 is GTSNPN, CDR2 SVGIG, per germline (reference sequence). Trimming stripped 1 base from V and 9 bases from J, with 11 bases between. Here the CDR3 DNA reads TGTGCCTGGAGTGACGGACAGTTAACGCAGTATTTT. This translates into CAWSDGQLTQYF.

Only a few counts were recorded for this clonotype. V usage is TRBV19 and J usage is TRBJ2-1, with a possible D match to TRBD2 (7 bases). From germline, CDR1 is LNHDA and CDR2 SQIVND (reference sequence). There are 13 residues in the CDR3. V was shortened by 1 base and J by 9 bases, with 10 bases between the two germline ends. The CDR3 sequence: CASSIGAGAEQFF. CDR3 bases: TGTGCCAGTAGTATAGGTGCGGGGGCTGAGCAGTTCTTC.

The rearrangement joins TRBV30 to TRBJ2-1; D unclear. The CDR3 totals 12 residues. Trimming took off 2 bases at V and 6 bases at J, with 8 bases between the two ends. Germline V gene data show CDR1 as GTSNPN and CDR2 as SVGIG (reference sequence). As DNA, the CDR3 is TGTGCCTGGAGTTCAAGGGTCAATGAGCAGTTCTTC. Encoded protein: CAWSSRVNEQFF.

The V call is TRBV11-2, the J call TRBJ2-5, with unresolved D. Looked up from germline, CDR1 is SGHAT and CDR2 is FQNNGV. V was shortened by 5 bases and J by 1 base, with 17 bases between the two germline ends. The CDR3 covers 16 residues. The CDR3 spells CASSQRSPQLQETQYF. The CDR3 nucleotides are TGTGCCAGCAGCCAAAGAAGTCCACAGCTCCAAGAGACCCAGTACTTC.

The sample holds many counts of this clonotype. The J gene is TRBJ2-7, the V gene TRBV6-5; D unresolved. The CDR3 loop spans 11 amino acids. Germline loops: CDR1 MNHEY, CDR2 SVGAGI. Trimming cost V 6 bases and J 7 bases, with 10 bases left between them. The CDR3 DNA reads TGTGCCAGCAGACGTCGCGCGGAGCAGTACTTC. Its protein is CASRRRAEQYF.

The table lists this clonotype with a few counts. This sequence joins TRBV7-2 and TRBJ2-5, with unresolved D. Germline V CDR1 and CDR2: SGHTA, FQGNSA. V lost 2 bases and J lost 2, with 12 bases in between. This CDR3 has 15 amino acids. The CDR3 nucleotides are TGTGCCAGCAGCTTAATGGGCGTAAAACAAGAGACCCAGTACTTC. Its protein product is CASSLMGVKQETQYF.

Ten or more counts support this clonotype. The chain is built from TRBV29-1 and TRBJ2-7; D gene ambiguous. Trimming left V 3 bases short and J 2 bases short, with 8 bases between. Germline V gene sequence: CDR1 SQVTM, CDR2 ANQGSEA. This CDR3 spans 12 amino acids. CDR3 amino acids: CSVENRAYEQYF. CDR3 bases: TGCAGCGTTGAGAACAGAGCCTACGAGCAGTACTTC.

The J gene is TRBJ2-1, the V gene TRBV6-2 or TRBV6-3; TRBD1 matches at 8 bases. Trimming removed 5 bases from V and 1 base from J; junction bases left unmatched: 4. The CDR3 has 15 amino acids. The germline CDR1 and CDR2 sequences are MNHEY and SVGEGT. Here the CDR3 DNA reads TGTGCCAGCAGTACCCAGGGGGCATCCTACAATGAGCAGTTCTTC. Translation: CASSTQGASYNEQFF.

This sequence joins TRBV20-1 and TRBJ2-3; 12 nucleotides line up with TRBD1. From germline, CDR1 is DFQATT and CDR2 SNEGSKA (reference sequence). The CDR3 covers 13 residues. V shed 6 bases and J 4 bases; nucleotides not matched to a gene: 2. The CDR3 sequence is CSAWDRGPDTQYF. DNA for the CDR3: TGCAGTGCCTGGGACAGGGGGCCAGATACGCAGTATTTT.